This T cell receptor (beta chain) came from a study of beta chain bispecific antibodies for T cell cancers. The wider study: Surface TRBV12 (TRBV12-3) was on Jurkat, TRBV5-5 on HPB-ALL. Study-level results: In these mixed samples, most targeted TRBV reads derived from the leukemia cell line.

Clonotypes were quantified using unique molecular identifier barcodes. Each CDR3 protein gets one entry after TCRdb re-called the 5' RACE reads with MiXCR. The sample has over 20,000 distinct CDR3 sequences; approximately 2.5% are singletons. Blood mononuclear cells were expanded for 3 days using either OKT3 anti-CD3 antibody or CD3/CD28 beads. 50,000 or so normal T cells were cocultured with 50,000 or so target cells and bispecific antibody. The CDR3 is 16 residues long. The ends were cut back, 5 bases at V and 5 bases at J, with 21 bases in the middle. The germline V gene encodes CDR1 MNHEY and CDR2 SMNVEV (reference sequence). This clonotype was recorded many times. The antigen is not known.

The TCR was taken from a human donor in good health. Some clones in this sample may be carry-over from other donors' samples. The sequenced material came from healthy donor T cells cultured with leukemia cells. This sequence joins TRBV27 and TRBJ2-5, with D perhaps TRBD1 (6 bases). CDR3 sequence reads: CASSKRTASGLETQYF. CDR3 nucleotides: TGTGCCAGCAGTAAACGGACAGCGTCGGGTTTGGAGACCCAGTACTTC.